The 25 T cell receptor beta chains below were found in one sample sequenced in a study of blood T cell repertoires in COVID-19. Sequencing was performed with immunoSEQ multiplex PCR; in TCRdb, only in-frame clones are kept and a portion is missing. This sample has around 50,000 clones, with less than 95% found just once. Sequencing used peripheral blood. These TCRs come from a human donor in a cohort sampled during active COVID-19.

The rearrangement uses TRBV9 and TRBJ2-1, with 9 bases lining up with TRBD1. This CDR3 contains 15 residues. The J segment lost 6 bases and the V segment lost 0 bases, leaving 4 bases of the junction unmatched. Germline CDR1 is SGDLS and CDR2 is YYNGEE. Here the CDR3 DNA reads TGTGCCAGCAGCGTAGGGGGACAGGGACTCAATGAGCAGTTCTTC. This codes for CASSVGGQGLNEQFF. The whole variable domain, remainder taken from reference TRBV9 and TRBJ2-1, is DSGVTQTPKHLITATGQRVTLRCSPRSGDLSVYWYQQSLDQGLQFLIQYYNGEERAKGNILERFSAQQFPDLHSELNLSSLELGDSALYFCASSVGGQGLNEQFFGPGTRLTVL.

This rearrangement joins TRBV3-1 (or the pseudogene TRBV3-2) to TRBJ1-2, with D possibly matching TRBD1 (5 bases). The CDR3 spans 13 residues. Trimming removed 2 bases at V and 8 bases at J, with 12 bases between. Germline loops: CDR1 LGHDT, CDR2 YNNKEL (reference sequence). The DNA for the CDR3 is TGTGCCAGCAGCCAACAGGGTATTGAGGGCTACACCTTC. This sequence encodes CASSQQGIEGYTF.

The chain has TRBV29-1 and TRBJ2-5; D remains unclear. V lost 1 base and J 4 bases, leaving 7 bases between the germline ends. The CDR3 loop spans 12 amino acids. Germline loops: CDR1 SQVTM, CDR2 ANQGSEA. CDR3 nucleotides: TGCAGCGTTGAAGTTGGGCGAGAGACCCAGTACTTC. Translated, it gives CSVEVGRETQYF.

The V and J genes are TRBV19 and TRBJ1-4, with D perhaps matching TRBD1 (5 bases). The germline CDR1 and CDR2 sequences are LNHDA and SQIVND (reference sequence). The CDR3 runs to 18 residues. Trimming pared 6 bases from V and 6 bases from J, leaving 26 bases between. Here the CDR3 DNA reads TGTGCCAGTAGACGGACACGGCCCCAAAACTTAGAATATGAAAAACTGTTTTTT. Protein sequence: CASRRTRPQNLEYEKLFF. The full variable domain, its missing parts supplied by reference TRBV19 and TRBJ1-4, is DGGITQSPKYLFRKEGQNVTLSCEQNLNHDAMYWYRQDPGQGLRLIYYSQIVNDFQKGDIAEGYSVSREKKESFPLTVTSAQKNPTAFYLCASRRTRPQNLEYEKLFFGSGTQLSVL.

The rearrangement joins TRBV28 to TRBJ1-4, with 8 nucleotides matching TRBD1. Per the germline V gene, CDR1 is MDHEN and CDR2 is SYDVKM. The CDR3 covers 16 residues. V lost 6 bases to trimming and J lost 0 bases; unmatched junction nucleotides: 6. The DNA for the CDR3 is TGTGCCAGCAGATCCCCAGGGGGCCCAACTAATGAAAAACTGTTTTTT. Translating gives CASRSPGGPTNEKLFF.

The V call is TRBV7-3, the J call TRBJ2-3, with D unresolved. Trimming took 3 bases from V and 5 from J, leaving 9 bases between them. There are 13 residues in the CDR3. CDR1 SGHTA and CDR2 FQGTGA come from the germline V gene. DNA for the CDR3: TGTGCCAGCAGCTTTTTCTCTAGAGATACGCAGTATTTT. Its protein is CASSFFSRDTQYF.

V and J are TRBV7-3 and TRBJ2-7; the match to TRBD2 covers 14 bases. CDR3 length equals 21 residues. V trimming: 5 bases; J trimming: 1 base; junction bases outside the gene matches: 19. Germline V gene sequence: CDR1 SGHTA, CDR2 FQGTGA. This CDR3 is CASSPKTATSGRALESYEQYF. In DNA, the CDR3 is TGTGCCAGCAGCCCAAAGACCGCGACTAGCGGGAGGGCCCTCGAATCCTACGAGCAGTACTTC.

The chain combines TRBV5-1 with TRBJ1-5, with a possible D match to TRBD1 (5 bases). The CDR3 loop spans 14 amino acids. Germline values: CDR1 SGHRS, CDR2 YFSETQ. The V end lost 2 bases, the J end lost 5 bases, and 11 bases lay between the germline ends. DNA of the CDR3: TGCGCCAGCAGCTTCACAGGCGGGGATCAGCCCCAGCATTTT. Translated, it gives CASSFTGGDQPQHF. Drawing the rest from reference TRBV5-1 and TRBJ1-5, the complete variable domain is KAGVTQTPRYLIKTRGQQVTLSCSPISGHRSVSWYQQTPGQGLQFLFEYFSETQRNKGNFPGRFSGRQFSNSRSEMNVSTLELGDSALYLCASSFTGGDQPQHFGDGTRLSIL.

The CDR3 is CASSLVSSRGREQYF. The CDR3 DNA reads TGTGCCAGCAGCTTGGTTTCTAGCCGCGGTCGGGAGCAGTACTTC. The rearrangement uses TRBV5-4 and TRBJ2-7; D may be TRBD2 (5 bases). V lost 0 bases, J lost 7 bases, and 17 bases lay in between. The CDR3 loop spans 15 amino acids. Germline values: CDR1 SGHNT, CDR2 YYREEE (reference sequence).

The gene calls are TRBV6-1 and TRBJ2-7; D is uncertain. The CDR3 spans 13 residues. With 0 bases removed from V and 7 bases from J, the gap between germline ends came to 10 bases. From germline, CDR1 is MNHNS and CDR2 SASEGT. The DNA for the CDR3 is TGTGCCAGCAGTGAAGCGCTCAACTCTGAGCAGTACTTC. Its protein is CASSEALNSEQYF.

The chain employs TRBV28 and TRBJ1-2; 12 bases align to TRBD1. V lost 6 bases to trimming and J lost 2 bases; unmatched junction nucleotides: 7. Germline assignment: CDR1 MDHEN and CDR2 SYDVKM. This CDR3 is 16 amino acids long. The chain's CDR3 is CASRPGQGASNYGYTF. In nucleotides, the CDR3 is TGTGCCAGCAGGCCGGGACAGGGGGCTTCCAACTATGGCTACACCTTC.

V and J are TRBV11-3 and TRBJ2-7, with 7 nucleotides matching TRBD2. The germline gives CDR1 SGHNT, CDR2 YENEEA. V shed 5 bases and J 3 bases; nucleotides not matched to a gene: 4. CDR3 length: 13 residues. The CDR3 DNA reads TGTGCCAGCAGCCGTGGGGGGGGCTACGAGCAGTACTTC. Protein product: CASSRGGGYEQYF.

The chain links TRBV7-9 to TRBJ2-3, with 13 positions matching TRBD2. This CDR3 region has 16 residues. V lost 4 bases, J lost 5 bases, and 6 bases stayed unmatched. Germline V lookup: CDR1 SEHNR, CDR2 FQNEAQ (reference sequence). In nucleotides, the CDR3 is TGTGCCAGCAGCTCTACTAGCGGGAGGGTGGGAGATACGCAGTATTTT. This translates into CASSSTSGRVGDTQYF.

This chain links TRBV5-8 with TRBJ2-2, with a weak D call TRBD2 (5 bases). The CDR3 totals 17 residues. The V end lost 2 bases, the J end lost 0 bases, and 14 bases lay between the germline ends. CDR1 is SGHTS and CDR2 is YDEGEE in the germline V gene. Here the CDR3 reads CASSLSRWRANTGELFF. CDR3 DNA sequence: TGTGCCAGCAGCTTATCCCGCTGGCGGGCGAACACCGGGGAGCTGTTTTTT.

The chain is built from TRBV2 and TRBJ1-5; D unresolved. Per germline, CDR1 SNHLY and CDR2 FYNNEI. The CDR3 is 13 residues long. Trimming shortened V by 6 bases and J by 4 bases, and 10 bases separated the two germline ends. The CDR3 loop reads CASRPDGNQPQHF. Written as DNA, the CDR3 is TGTGCCAGCAGGCCAGACGGGAATCAGCCCCAGCATTTT.

The chain combines TRBV5-1 with TRBJ2-7; 7 bases agree with TRBD1. The CDR3 is 14 residues long. Germline CDR1 and CDR2: SGHRS and YFSETQ. The V segment lost 6 bases and the J segment 4 bases; nucleotides outside the gene matches: 10. The CDR3 sequence is CASKLGTGEYEQYF. The CDR3 DNA sequence: TGCGCCAGCAAACTGGGAACAGGGGAGTACGAGCAGTACTTC.

The chain recombines TRBV28 with TRBJ2-3, with 8 bases matching TRBD2. Germline loops: CDR1 MDHEN, CDR2 SYDVKM. The CDR3 has 15 residues. Trimming took 7 bases from V and 0 from J; bases not matched to a gene: 6. The CDR3 nucleotides are TGTGCCAGCATTAATAGCGGGACTAGCACAGATACGCAGTATTTT. As protein: CASINSGTSTDTQYF.

The table lists this clone with a count of one. This chain links TRBV5-1 with TRBJ2-1, with TRBD1 identical over 8 bases. The CDR3 has 15 amino acids. In germline, CDR1 is SGHRS, CDR2 YFSETQ. With V trimmed by 2 bases and J by 2 bases, 3 bases remained unmatched. CDR3 DNA sequence: TGCGCCAGCAGCTTTGGACAGGGAACCTACAATGAGCAGTTCTTC. Its protein product is CASSFGQGTYNEQFF.

The chain joins TRBV14 to TRBJ2-1; perhaps TRBD1 as D (5 bases). Germline values: CDR1 SGHDN, CDR2 FVKESK. The CDR3 spans 15 residues. V was shortened by 2 bases and J by 5 bases, with 13 bases between the two germline ends. In nucleotides, the CDR3 is TGTGCCAGCAGCCAACGGCAGGGAAGGGACAATGAGCAGTTCTTC. Protein: CASSQRQGRDNEQFF. Full variable domain (remainder filled in from reference TRBV14 and TRBJ2-1): EAGVTQFPSHSVIEKGQTVTLRCDPISGHDNLYWYRRVMGKEIKFLLHFVKESKQDESGMPNNRFLAERTGGTYSTLKVQPAELEDSGVYFCASSQRQGRDNEQFFGPGTRLTVL.

The V and J genes are TRBV30 and TRBJ1-6; D gene ambiguous. The CDR3 totals 13 residues. V lost 0 bases, J lost 11 bases, and 11 bases lay in between. Germline CDR1 GTSNPN, CDR2 SVGIG (reference sequence). In DNA, the CDR3 is TGTGCCTGGAGTGTAGATGAGGGAACACCCCTCCACTTT. It translates to CAWSVDEGTPLHF.

This clone came up a few times. The rearrangement links TRBV5-1 to TRBJ1-6; 9 nucleotides match TRBD1. J was trimmed by 13 bases and V by 0 bases; bases with no gene match: 8. Germline lookup yields CDR1 SGHRS and CDR2 YFSETQ. There are 15 residues in the CDR3. For the CDR3, the DNA is TGCGCCAGCAGCTTGGCCCCGGGACAGGGAGGTCCCCTCCACTTT. Translation gives CASSLAPGQGGPLHF.

The V gene is TRBV2, the J gene TRBJ1-1; D gene unclear. V was clipped by 10 bases and J by 1 base, with 16 bases between them. The germline CDR1 and CDR2 sequences are SNHLY and FYNNEI. This CDR3 region has 14 residues. The CDR3 sequence is CATWESEKNTEAFF. In nucleotides, the CDR3 is TGTGCCACATGGGAGTCGGAGAAGAACACTGAAGCTTTCTTT. Together with reference TRBV2 and TRBJ1-1, the CDR3 gives the full variable domain: EPEVTQTPSHQVTQMGQEVILRCVPISNHLYFYWYRQILGQKVEFLVSFYNNEISEKSEIFDDQFSVERPDGSNFTLKIRSTKLEDSAMYFCATWESEKNTEAFFGQGTRLTVV.

The gene calls are TRBV15 and TRBJ2-7, with D perhaps TRBD2 (5 bases). The CDR3 has 12 amino acids. Germline values: CDR1 LNHNV, CDR2 YYDKDF (reference sequence). V was shortened by 3 bases and J by 7 bases, with 10 bases between the two germline ends. CDR3 sequence: CATSRYGGEQYF. DNA for the CDR3: TGTGCCACCAGCAGGTACGGCGGGGAGCAGTACTTC.

CDR3 region: CASSSGLAVKFTNYEQYF. In DNA, the CDR3 is TGTGCCAGCAGTTCGGGACTAGCGGTCAAATTTACCAACTACGAGCAGTACTTC. V gene TRBV27 combines with J gene TRBJ2-7; 11 bases are a match to TRBD2. V was clipped by 4 bases and J by 3 bases; unmatched bases: 14. The CDR3 runs to 18 residues. Germline values: CDR1 MNHEY, CDR2 SMNVEV (reference sequence).

The chain uses TRBV14 and TRBJ2-5; D is ambiguous. Germline CDR1 is SGHDN and CDR2 is FVKESK. Trimming took 1 base from V and 1 from J, leaving 10 bases between them. This CDR3 spans 15 amino acids. The CDR3 DNA follows: TGTGCCAGCAGCCAAGTTCCTGGCTTCCAAGAGACCCAGTACTTC. It translates to CASSQVPGFQETQYF.